The T cell receptor (beta chain) under discussion was sequenced for a study of cytomegalovirus exposure and HLA in healthy donors. Study-level results: Cytomegalovirus association was assigned to about 180 TCR beta chains. In a later analysis, common viral pathogens appeared linked to several of the most significant clusters.

This clone was counted only a few times. Its specificity is unknown. PCR employed 60 Vbeta and 13 Jbeta primers. Clones were read by immunoSEQ multiplex PCR, and TCRdb kept only the in-frame ones, dropping some. This table has 200,000 or so clones, approximately 81% appearing once. V lost 11 bases, J lost 2 bases, and 13 bases lay in between. CDR3 size: 13 residues. Germline CDR1 MNHEY, CDR2 SVGAGI. The TCR comes from a boy under 18 in good health and CMV-seronegative. The sequenced sample was PBMCs. The V and J genes are TRBV6-5 and TRBJ1-5; maybe TRBD1 (6 bases). CDR3 bases: TGTGCCGGGGGCAAAGGGGGCAATCAGCCCCAGCATTTT. Translated: CAGGKGGNQPQHF.